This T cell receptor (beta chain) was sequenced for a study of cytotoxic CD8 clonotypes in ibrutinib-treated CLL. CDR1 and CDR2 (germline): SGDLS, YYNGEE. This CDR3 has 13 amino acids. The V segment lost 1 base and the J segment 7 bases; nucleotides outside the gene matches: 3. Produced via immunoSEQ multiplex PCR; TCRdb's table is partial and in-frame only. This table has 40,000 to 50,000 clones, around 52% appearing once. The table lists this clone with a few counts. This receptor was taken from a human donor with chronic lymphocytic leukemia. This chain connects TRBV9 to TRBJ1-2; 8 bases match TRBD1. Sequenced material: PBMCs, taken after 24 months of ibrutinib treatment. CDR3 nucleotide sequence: TGTGCCAGCAGCGTATCAGGGGGCGGTGGCTACACCTTC. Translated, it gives CASSVSGGGGYTF. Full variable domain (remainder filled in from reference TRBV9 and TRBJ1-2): DSGVTQTPKHLITATGQRVTLRCSPRSGDLSVYWYQQSLDQGLQFLIQYYNGEERAKGNILERFSAQQFPDLHSELNLSSLELGDSALYFCASSVSGGGGYTFGSGTRLTVV.